This T cell receptor beta chain derives from a study of CD8 T cells in ankylosing spondylitis. TCRdb processed the 5' RACE reads anew with MiXCR; each CDR3 protein has one entry. The table shows a few hundred thousand distinct CDR3 sequences, with about 11% occurring only once. Germline assignment: CDR1 SGHTA and CDR2 FQGNSA. There are 14 residues in the CDR3. The ends were cut back, 5 bases at V and 5 bases at J, with 15 bases in the middle. V is TRBV7-2 and J is TRBJ2-5; possibly TRBD1 for D (5 bases). This TCR came from a male donor with ankylosing spondylitis or in good health (not recorded which). The sample was blood, either unsorted or a sorted T cell fraction (not recorded which). The CDR3 nucleotides are TGTGCCAGCAGCCGTGAACAGGCCCTCGAGACCCAGTACTTC. Translating it yields CASSREQALETQYF.